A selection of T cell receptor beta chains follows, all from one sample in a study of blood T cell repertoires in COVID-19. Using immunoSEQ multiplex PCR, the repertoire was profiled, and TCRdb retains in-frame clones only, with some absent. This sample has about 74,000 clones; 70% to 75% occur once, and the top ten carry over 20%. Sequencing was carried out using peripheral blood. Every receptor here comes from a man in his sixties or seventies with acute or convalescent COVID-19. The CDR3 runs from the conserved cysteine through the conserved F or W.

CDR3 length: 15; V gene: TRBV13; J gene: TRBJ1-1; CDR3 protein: CASSPDRGMNTEAFF
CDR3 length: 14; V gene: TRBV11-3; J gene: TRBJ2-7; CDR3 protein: CASSPRDSPYEQYF
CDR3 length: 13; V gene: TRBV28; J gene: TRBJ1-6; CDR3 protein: CASTQPTTSPLHF
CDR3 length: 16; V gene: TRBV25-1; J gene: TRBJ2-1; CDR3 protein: CASSERRVSSYNEQFF
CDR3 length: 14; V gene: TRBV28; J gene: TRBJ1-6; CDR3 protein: CASSTAALNSPLHF
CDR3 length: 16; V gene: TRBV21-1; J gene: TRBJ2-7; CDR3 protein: CASSKATASGVDEQYF
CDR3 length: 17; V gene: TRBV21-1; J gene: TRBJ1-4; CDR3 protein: CASSKGAPKASNEKLFF
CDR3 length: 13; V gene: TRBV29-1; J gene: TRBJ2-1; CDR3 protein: CSVEGLAGDEQFF
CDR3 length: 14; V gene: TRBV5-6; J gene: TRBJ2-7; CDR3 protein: CASSFSGQAGEQYF
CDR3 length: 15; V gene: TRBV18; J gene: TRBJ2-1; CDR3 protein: CASSPARSSYNEQFF
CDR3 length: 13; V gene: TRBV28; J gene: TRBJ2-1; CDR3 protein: CASSRVSYNEQFF
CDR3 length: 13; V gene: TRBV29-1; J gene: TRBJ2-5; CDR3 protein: CSVDSGDQETQYF
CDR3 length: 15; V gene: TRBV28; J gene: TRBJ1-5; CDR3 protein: CASSSWTNSNQPQHF
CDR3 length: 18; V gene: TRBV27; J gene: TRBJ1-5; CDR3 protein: CASSLLGGKVYSNQPQHF
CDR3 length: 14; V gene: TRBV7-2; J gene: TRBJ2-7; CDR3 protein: CASSPRAGPAEQYF
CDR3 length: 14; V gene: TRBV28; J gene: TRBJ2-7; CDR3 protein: CASSLGGRAYEQYF
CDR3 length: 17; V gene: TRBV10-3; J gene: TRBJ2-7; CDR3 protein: CAISESKTTGHPYEQYF
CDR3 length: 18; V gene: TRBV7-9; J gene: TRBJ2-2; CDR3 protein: CASSPGLAGGINTGELFF
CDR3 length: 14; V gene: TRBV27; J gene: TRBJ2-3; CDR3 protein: CASSRSGRVIGEYF
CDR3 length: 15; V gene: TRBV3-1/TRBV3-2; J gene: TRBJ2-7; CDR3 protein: CASSPPLAGAYEQYF
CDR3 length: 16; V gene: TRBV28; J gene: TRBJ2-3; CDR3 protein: CASSSPDRGGTDTQYF
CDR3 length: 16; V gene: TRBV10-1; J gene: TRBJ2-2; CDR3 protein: CASSRLAGGPGGELFF
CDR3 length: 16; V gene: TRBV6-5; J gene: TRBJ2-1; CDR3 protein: CASSYGPGTASGQQFF
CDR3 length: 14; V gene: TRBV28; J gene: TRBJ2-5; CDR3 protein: CASRLAGRVETQYF
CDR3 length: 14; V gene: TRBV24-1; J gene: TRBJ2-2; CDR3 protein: CATQGGHLTGELFF
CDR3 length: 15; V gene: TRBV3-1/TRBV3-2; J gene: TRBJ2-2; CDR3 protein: CASSPRQGGTGELFF
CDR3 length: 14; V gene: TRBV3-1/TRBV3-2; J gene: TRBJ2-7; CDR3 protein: CASSQDWGVHEQYF
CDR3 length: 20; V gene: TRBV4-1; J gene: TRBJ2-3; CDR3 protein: CASSQEPGLAGGGSADTQYF
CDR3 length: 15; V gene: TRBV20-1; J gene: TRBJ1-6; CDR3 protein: CSAGGGKGHNSPLHF
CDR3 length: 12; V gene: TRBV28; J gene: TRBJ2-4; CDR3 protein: CASRNRGGIQYF
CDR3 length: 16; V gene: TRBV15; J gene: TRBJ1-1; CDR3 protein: CATSRGAGERDTEAFF
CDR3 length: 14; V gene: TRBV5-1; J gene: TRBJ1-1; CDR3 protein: CASSGTGKNTEAFF
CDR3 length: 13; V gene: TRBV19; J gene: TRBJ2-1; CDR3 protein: CASSIDIYNEQFF
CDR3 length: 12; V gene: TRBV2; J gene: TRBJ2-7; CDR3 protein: CASKRAEYEQYF
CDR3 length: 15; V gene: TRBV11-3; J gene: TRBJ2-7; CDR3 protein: CASSLGAGVGYEQYF
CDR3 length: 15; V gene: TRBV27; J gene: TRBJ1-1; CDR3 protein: CASSPRGLVNTEAFF
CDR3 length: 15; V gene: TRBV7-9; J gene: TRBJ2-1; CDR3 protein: CASSITSGIDNEQFF
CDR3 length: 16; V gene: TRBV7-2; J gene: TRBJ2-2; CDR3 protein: CASSLGSSGNTGELFF
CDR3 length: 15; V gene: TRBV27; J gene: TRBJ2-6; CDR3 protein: CASTSGQPGANVLTF
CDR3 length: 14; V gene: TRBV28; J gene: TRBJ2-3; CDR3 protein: CASIPGEWTDTQYF
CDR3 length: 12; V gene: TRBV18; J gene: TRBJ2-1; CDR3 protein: CASSPSGNEQFF
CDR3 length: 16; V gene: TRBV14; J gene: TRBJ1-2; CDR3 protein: CASSLRRNPANYGYTF
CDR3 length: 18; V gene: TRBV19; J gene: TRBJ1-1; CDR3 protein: CASSIMVGGQALNTEAFF
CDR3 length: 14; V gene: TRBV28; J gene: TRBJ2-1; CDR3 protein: CASSLREPYNEQFF
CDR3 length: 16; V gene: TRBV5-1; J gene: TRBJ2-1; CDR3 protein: CASSLGGMSSYNEQFF
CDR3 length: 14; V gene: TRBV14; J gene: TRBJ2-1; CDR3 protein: CASSQSLGGNEQFF
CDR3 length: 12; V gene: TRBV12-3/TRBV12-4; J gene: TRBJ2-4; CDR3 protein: CASRTGWNIQYF
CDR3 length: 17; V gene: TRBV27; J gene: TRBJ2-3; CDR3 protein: CASSLSGAGGGTDTQYF
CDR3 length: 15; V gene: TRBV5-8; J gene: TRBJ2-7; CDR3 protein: CASSLYGTGGYEQYF
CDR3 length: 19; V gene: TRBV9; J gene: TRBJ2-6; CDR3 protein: CASSDTGDRKFSGANVLTF